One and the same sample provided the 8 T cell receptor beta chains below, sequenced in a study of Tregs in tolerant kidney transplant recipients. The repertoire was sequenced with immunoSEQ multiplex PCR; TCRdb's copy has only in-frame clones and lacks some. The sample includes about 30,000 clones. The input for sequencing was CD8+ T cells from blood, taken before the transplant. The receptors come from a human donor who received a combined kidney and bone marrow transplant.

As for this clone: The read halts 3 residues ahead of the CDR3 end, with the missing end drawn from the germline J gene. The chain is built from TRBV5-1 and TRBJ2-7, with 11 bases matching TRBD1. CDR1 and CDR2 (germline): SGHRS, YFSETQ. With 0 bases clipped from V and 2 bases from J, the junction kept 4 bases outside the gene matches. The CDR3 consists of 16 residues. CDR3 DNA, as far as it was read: TGCGCCAGCAGCTTGGGGGACAGGGGGAGCACCTACGAG. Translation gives CASSLGDRGSTYE. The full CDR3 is CASSLGDRGSTYEQYF.

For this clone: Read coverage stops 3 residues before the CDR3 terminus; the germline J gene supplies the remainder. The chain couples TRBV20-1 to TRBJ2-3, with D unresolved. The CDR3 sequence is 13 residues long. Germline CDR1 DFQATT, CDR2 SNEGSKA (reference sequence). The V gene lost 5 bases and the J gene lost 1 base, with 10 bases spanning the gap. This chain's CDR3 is CSASYPGTDTQYF. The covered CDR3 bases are TGCAGTGCTTCCTACCCCGGCACAGATACG.

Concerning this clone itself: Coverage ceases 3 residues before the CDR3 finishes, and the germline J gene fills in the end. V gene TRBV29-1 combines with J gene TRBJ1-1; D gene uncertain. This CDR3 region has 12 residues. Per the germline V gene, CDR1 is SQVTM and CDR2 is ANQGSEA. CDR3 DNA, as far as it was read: TGCAGCGTTGAAGGGGCGAGGTTTGGA. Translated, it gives CSVEGARFG. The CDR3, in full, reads CSVEGARFGAFF.

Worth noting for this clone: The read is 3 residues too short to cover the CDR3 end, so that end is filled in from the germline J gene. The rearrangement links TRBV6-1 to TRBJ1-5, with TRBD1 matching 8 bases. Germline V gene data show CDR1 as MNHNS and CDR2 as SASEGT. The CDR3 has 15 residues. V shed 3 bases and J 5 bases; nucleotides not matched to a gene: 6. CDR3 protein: CASSEQDREHQPQHF. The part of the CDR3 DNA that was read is TGTGCCAGCAGTGAGCAGGACAGGGAGCATCAGCCC.

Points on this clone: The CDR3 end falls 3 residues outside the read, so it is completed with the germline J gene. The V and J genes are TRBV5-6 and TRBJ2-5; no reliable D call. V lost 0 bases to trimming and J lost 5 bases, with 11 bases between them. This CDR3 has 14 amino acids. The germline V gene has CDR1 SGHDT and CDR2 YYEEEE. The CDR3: CASSLGPGLETQYF. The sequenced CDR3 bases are TGTGCCAGCAGCTTGGGACCAGGTTTGGAGACC.

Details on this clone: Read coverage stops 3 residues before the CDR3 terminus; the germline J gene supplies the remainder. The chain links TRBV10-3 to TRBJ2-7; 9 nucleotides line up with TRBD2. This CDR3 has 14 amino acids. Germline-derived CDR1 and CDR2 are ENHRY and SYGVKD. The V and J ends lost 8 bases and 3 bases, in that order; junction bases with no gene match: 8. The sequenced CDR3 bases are TGTGCCATCGATAGCGGGAGCGAGATCTACGAG. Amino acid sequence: CAIDSGSEIYE. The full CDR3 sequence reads CAIDSGSEIYEQYF.

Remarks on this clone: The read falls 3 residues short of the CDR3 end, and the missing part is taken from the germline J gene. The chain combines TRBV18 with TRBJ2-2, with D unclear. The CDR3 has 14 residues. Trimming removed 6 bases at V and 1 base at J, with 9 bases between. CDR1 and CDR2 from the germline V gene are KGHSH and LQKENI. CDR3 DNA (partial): TGTGCCAGCTCCGGCGAGCGGAACACCGGGGAG. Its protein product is CASSGERNTGE. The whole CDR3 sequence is CASSGERNTGELFF.

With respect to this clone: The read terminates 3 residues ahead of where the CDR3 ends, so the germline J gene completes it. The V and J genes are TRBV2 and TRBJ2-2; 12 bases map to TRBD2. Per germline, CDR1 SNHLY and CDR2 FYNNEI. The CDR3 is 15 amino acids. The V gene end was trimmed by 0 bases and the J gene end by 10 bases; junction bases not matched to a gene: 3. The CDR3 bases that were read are TGTGCCAGCAGTGAAGCCAGACTAGCGGGAGAGGAG. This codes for CASSEARLAGEE. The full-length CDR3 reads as CASSEARLAGEELFF.